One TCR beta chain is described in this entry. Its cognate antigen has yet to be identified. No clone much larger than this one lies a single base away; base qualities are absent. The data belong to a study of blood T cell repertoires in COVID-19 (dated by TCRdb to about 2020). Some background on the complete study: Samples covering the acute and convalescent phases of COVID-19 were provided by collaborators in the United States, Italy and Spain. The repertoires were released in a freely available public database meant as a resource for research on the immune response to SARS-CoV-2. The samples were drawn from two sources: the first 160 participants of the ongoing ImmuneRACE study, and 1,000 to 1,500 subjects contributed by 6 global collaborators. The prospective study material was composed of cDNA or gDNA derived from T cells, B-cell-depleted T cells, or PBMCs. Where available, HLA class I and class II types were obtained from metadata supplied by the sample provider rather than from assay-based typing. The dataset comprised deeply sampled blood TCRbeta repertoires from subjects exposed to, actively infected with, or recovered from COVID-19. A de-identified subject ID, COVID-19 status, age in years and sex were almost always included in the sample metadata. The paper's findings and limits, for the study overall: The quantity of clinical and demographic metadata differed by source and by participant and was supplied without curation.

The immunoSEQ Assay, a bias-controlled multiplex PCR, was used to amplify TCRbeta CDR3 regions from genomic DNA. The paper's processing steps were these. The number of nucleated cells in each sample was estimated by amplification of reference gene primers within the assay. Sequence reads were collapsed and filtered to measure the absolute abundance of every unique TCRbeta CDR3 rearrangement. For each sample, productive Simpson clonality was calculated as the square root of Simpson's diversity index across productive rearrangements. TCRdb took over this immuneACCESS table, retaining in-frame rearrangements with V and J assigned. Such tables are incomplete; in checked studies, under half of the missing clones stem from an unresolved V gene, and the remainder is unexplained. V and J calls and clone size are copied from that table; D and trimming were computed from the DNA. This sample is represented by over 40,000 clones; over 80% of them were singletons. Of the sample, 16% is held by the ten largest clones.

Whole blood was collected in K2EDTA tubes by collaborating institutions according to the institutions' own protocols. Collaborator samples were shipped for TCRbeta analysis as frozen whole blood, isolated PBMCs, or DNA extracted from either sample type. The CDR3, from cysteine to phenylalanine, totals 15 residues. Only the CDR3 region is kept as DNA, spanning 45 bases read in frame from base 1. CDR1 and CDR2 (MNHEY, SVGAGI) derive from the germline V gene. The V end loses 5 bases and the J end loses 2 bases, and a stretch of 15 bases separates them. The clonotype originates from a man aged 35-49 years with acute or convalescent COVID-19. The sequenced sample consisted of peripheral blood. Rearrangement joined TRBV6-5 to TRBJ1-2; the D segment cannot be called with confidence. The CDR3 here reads CASSQREGRNYGYTF. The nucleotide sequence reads TGTGCCAGCAGTCAGCGGGAGGGAAGGAACTATGGCTACACCTTC.